The entry below gives a single T cell receptor (beta chain) sequence along with its context. Its antigen is currently unknown. This record belongs to a study of CD8+CD57+ T cells in acquired aplastic anemia. Across the study: Sorted CD4+ and CD8+ cell DNA averaged roughly 3 ug. CD4+ cell libraries from healthy donors averaged roughly 10 million reads. Study results and caveats: Patients had under 30 CD8+ CDR3 sequences in common with controls (the shared set). Between patients and controls, CD8+ Simpson's diversity did not vary significantly.

CDR3 and TCR beta VDJ profiling relied on genomic DNA as the template. From the reads, TCRdb called clonotypes with MiXCR, one entry per CDR3 protein. The sample comprises about 190,000 distinct CDR3 sequences, about half of which are singletons, and 16% rests with the top ten. This CDR3 has 16 amino acids. The J segment lost 2 bases and the V segment lost 7 bases, leaving 12 bases of the junction unmatched. Germline assignment: CDR1 WSHSY and CDR2 SAAADI. This receptor was identified in a human donor in good health, serving as a control. Sequenced: sorted CD4+, CD8+, or CD8+CD57+ T cells (not recorded which) from PBMCs. The chain recombines TRBV10-2 with TRBJ2-7; 9 nucleotides match TRBD1. CDR3 DNA sequence: TGCGCCAGCAACGCCGGGACAGGGCCCCTAACCTACGAGCAGTACTTC. Amino acid sequence: CASNAGTGPLTYEQYF.